The 25 T cell receptor beta chains below were found in one sample sequenced in a study of OX40 agonist ivuxolimab in advanced cancers. Some clones are missing from TCRdb's copy, which holds only in-frame ones; the method was immunoSEQ multiplex PCR. The data show 15,000 to 20,000 clones, over 75% seen once. The specimen comprised CD4+ or CD8+ T cells sorted from blood, sampled in a trial of the OX40 agonist ivuxolimab. These receptors were obtained from an adult with an advanced solid tumor such as melanoma, head and neck, liver or kidney cancer.

This clone came up a few times. The chain carries TRBV5-5 and TRBJ2-5; D ambiguous. CDR1 and CDR2 (germline): SGHKS, YYEKEE (reference sequence). V lost 0 bases and J 5 bases, leaving 8 bases between the germline ends. CDR3 size: 13 residues. Here the CDR3 DNA reads TGTGCCAGCAGCTTGGAAGGGTGGGAGACCCAGTACTTC. Translated, it gives CASSLEGWETQYF.

The sample holds one count of this clone. An end of the junction differs from the germline gene, which may be a read error. The chain is built from TRBV29-1 and TRBJ1-1, with 9 nucleotides matching TRBD1. The CDR3 totals 14 residues. The V gene's germline CDR1 is SQVTM and CDR2 ANQGSEA. CDR3 amino acids: CGVSTGGQNTEAFF. The CDR3 nucleotides are TGCGGCGTTTCCACAGGGGGCCAGAACACTGAAGCTTTCTTT.

This clone appeared a single time. One base away lies a much larger clone, so this may be a sequencing read error. The chain links TRBV19 to TRBJ1-1, with D tentatively TRBD1 (5 bases). CDR3 length: 16 residues. The ends were cut back, 5 bases at V and 0 bases at J, with 16 bases in the middle. The V gene's germline CDR1 is LNHDA and CDR2 SQIVND (reference sequence). For the CDR3, the DNA is TGTGCCAGTAGTCTCCCTGAGGGACGGGTGAACACTGAAGCTTTCTTT. Protein sequence: CASSLPEGRVNTEAFF. Drawing the rest from reference TRBV19 and TRBJ1-1, the complete variable domain is DGGITQSPKYLFRKEGQNVTLSCEQNLNHDAMYWYRQDPGQGLRLIYYSQIVNDFQKGDIAEGYSVSREKKESFPLTVTSAQKNPTAFYLCASSLPEGRVNTEAFFGQGTRLTVV.

The V call is TRBV19, the J call TRBJ2-7, with 8 bases identical to TRBD1. Trimming at V came to 7 bases and at J to 1 base, leaving 15 bases not matched to a gene. The CDR3 is 17 residues long. Germline V gene data show CDR1 as LNHDA and CDR2 as SQIVND (reference sequence). CDR3 bases: TGTGCCAGTAACCAGAGGACAGGGAGAATAGTTTCCTACGAGCAGTACTTC. It codes for CASNQRTGRIVSYEQYF.

The V gene is TRBV18, the J gene TRBJ2-7; TRBD2 aligns across 12 bases. Losses at the gene ends were 5 bases for V and 2 bases for J; bases not matched to a gene: 4. This CDR3 spans 15 amino acids. CDR1 and CDR2 (germline): KGHSH, LQKENI. In DNA, the CDR3 is TGTGCCAGCTCATATACTAGCGGGGGGACCTACGAGCAGTACTTC. Its protein product is CASSYTSGGTYEQYF.

This clone was seen only a few times. The DNA for the CDR3 is TGCGCCAGCAGTCAAGTTAGTTTCGGGGTAGACAGACTCTCTGGAAACACCATATATTTT. Translating it yields CASSQVSFGVDRLSGNTIYF. J is TRBJ1-3 and V is TRBV23-1; possibly TRBD1 for D (5 bases). TRBV23-1 is known as an ORF, though its function is uncertain. The V end lost 2 bases, the J end lost 0 bases, and 23 bases lay between the germline ends. The CDR3 runs 20 residues.

The V and J genes are TRBV5-1 and TRBJ1-6; unclear D gene. V lost 3 bases, J lost 4 bases, and 8 bases lay in between. CDR1 and CDR2 from the germline V gene are SGHRS and YFSETQ. This CDR3 contains 14 residues. CDR3 in amino acids: CASSSREYNSPLHF. In DNA, the CDR3 is TGCGCCAGCAGCTCCAGAGAGTATAATTCACCCCTCCACTTT.

The chain employs TRBV30 and TRBJ1-2; 7 nucleotides line up with TRBD1. Germline V gene sequence: CDR1 GTSNPN, CDR2 SVGIG (reference sequence). V was pared by 3 bases and J by 5 bases, with 9 bases of the junction left unmatched. The CDR3 contains 14 residues. The DNA for the CDR3 is TGTGCCTGGAGGATGGACAGGACGGGGTATGGCTACACCTTC. Its translation is CAWRMDRTGYGYTF.

The rearrangement links TRBV5-1 to TRBJ2-7; D is perhaps TRBD2 (6 bases). Trimming stripped 2 bases from V and 4 bases from J, with 13 bases between. CDR1 is SGHRS, CDR2 YFSETQ, per germline. The CDR3 totals 14 residues. The CDR3 bases are TGCGCCAGCAGCTTTATGTGGGGGGATTACGAGCAGTACTTC. This encodes CASSFMWGDYEQYF.

The CDR3: CASSVPGVRAGYTF. In nucleotides, the CDR3 is TGTGCCAGTAGCGTACCAGGGGTCCGGGCCGGCTACACCTTC. The rearrangement uses TRBV19 and TRBJ1-2, with D perhaps TRBD1 (6 bases). V gave up 6 bases and J gave up 8 bases, with 19 bases separating them. CDR1 LNHDA and CDR2 SQIVND come from the germline V gene (reference sequence). The CDR3 runs 14 residues.

The chain couples TRBV6-5 to TRBJ2-1; D is possibly TRBD2 (5 bases). CDR1 is MNHEY, CDR2 SVGAGI, per germline. The CDR3 is 15 amino acids. V was trimmed by 5 bases and J by 4 bases, leaving 15 bases between them. CDR3 amino acids: CASSPSTTGYNEQFF. CDR3 coding DNA: TGTGCCAGCAGTCCCTCAACAACGGGATACAATGAGCAGTTCTTC.

This chain connects TRBV4-2 to TRBJ1-1; 7 nucleotides align to TRBD1. V lost 4 bases to trimming and J lost 1 base; unmatched junction nucleotides: 6. CDR1 LGHNA and CDR2 YNFKEQ come from the germline V gene. There are 15 residues in the CDR3. In DNA form, the CDR3 reads TGTGCCAGCAGCCCAGCCGGGACAGAGAACACTGAAGCTTTCTTT. Amino acid sequence: CASSPAGTENTEAFF.

This rearrangement joins TRBV7-5 to TRBJ1-2. TRBV7-5 is an annotated pseudogene. The CDR3 has 16 residues. CDR3 DNA sequence: TGTGCCAGAAGATTTCATGGAACGACCGAAAGAGATGGCTACACCTTC. Protein sequence: CARRFHGTTERDGYTF.

This rearrangement joins TRBV25-1 to TRBJ2-1; the D gene is possibly TRBD2 (6 bases). With 6 bases removed from V and 1 base from J, the gap between germline ends came to 16 bases. Germline V lookup: CDR1 MGHDK, CDR2 SYGVNS. The CDR3 contains 16 residues. The CDR3 region is CASRHGWDFSYNEQFF. CDR3 bases: TGTGCCAGCAGGCACGGCTGGGACTTTTCCTACAATGAGCAGTTCTTC.

This chain connects TRBV30 to TRBJ2-7; the D is unclear. The CDR3 is 14 amino acids. Germline V gene lookup returns CDR1 GTSNPN and CDR2 SVGIG (reference sequence). This chain's CDR3 is CAYGVARAGREQYF. DNA of the CDR3: TGTGCTTATGGAGTGGCCCGGGCAGGACGCGAGCAGTACTTC.

This chain connects TRBV27 to TRBJ2-3; D not certain. Germline-derived CDR1 and CDR2 are MNHEY and SMNVEV (reference sequence). With 6 bases removed from V and 2 bases from J, the gap between germline ends came to 3 bases. The length of the CDR3 is 11 residues. CDR3 bases: TGTGCCAGCAGATTCACAGATACGCAGTATTTT. The encoded protein is CASRFTDTQYF.

This clone has just a few counts. This sequence joins TRBV14 and TRBJ2-1; 11 bases fit TRBD2. Looked up from germline, CDR1 is SGHDN and CDR2 is FVKESK. The CDR3 is 15 residues long. V lost 4 bases and J lost 10; bases outside the gene matches: 9. In nucleotides, the CDR3 is TGTGCCAGCAGCCTCGTACTAGCGGGAGTTAGAGAGCAGTTCTTC. Translated, it gives CASSLVLAGVREQFF.

V is TRBV28 and J is TRBJ1-5; D might be TRBD1 (5 bases). V shed 10 bases and J shed 1 base, with 8 bases lying between them. The CDR3 contains 12 residues. Germline-derived CDR1 and CDR2 are MDHEN and SYDVKM. The DNA of the CDR3 is TGTGCCACCCGGGACAGCAATCAGCCCCAGCATTTT. Translation gives CATRDSNQPQHF.

This chain connects TRBV19 to TRBJ2-7; TRBD2 matches at 8 bases. Germline V CDR1 and CDR2: LNHDA, SQIVND (reference sequence). J gave up 5 bases and V 6 bases, and 12 bases lay outside the gene matches. This CDR3 has 15 residues. Written as DNA, the CDR3 is TGTGCCAGTAGCAATCGGCGACTAGCGAAGAACGAGCAGTACTTC. It encodes CASSNRRLAKNEQYF. Using reference TRBV19 and TRBJ2-7 for the parts outside the CDR3, the full variable domain is DGGITQSPKYLFRKEGQNVTLSCEQNLNHDAMYWYRQDPGQGLRLIYYSQIVNDFQKGDIAEGYSVSREKKESFPLTVTSAQKNPTAFYLCASSNRRLAKNEQYFGPGTRLTVT.

This clone qualifies as medium-sized. This chain uses TRBV30 with TRBJ1-1, with D perhaps TRBD1 (6 bases). There are 12 residues in the CDR3. Trimming removed 0 bases at V and 5 bases at J, with 7 bases between. CDR1 is GTSNPN, CDR2 SVGIG, per germline (reference sequence). CDR3 coding DNA: TGTGCCTGGAGTGTAGGGGGAACTGAAGCTTTCTTT. It yields the protein CAWSVGGTEAFF.

V usage is TRBV28 and J usage is TRBJ1-1; 9 nucleotides match TRBD1. CDR3 length: 14 amino acids. Germline-derived CDR1 and CDR2 are MDHEN and SYDVKM. Trimming removed 5 bases from V and 6 bases from J; junction bases left unmatched: 7. CDR3 DNA: TGTGCCAGCAGTCCGGGACAGGGATCGTCTGAAGCTTTCTTT. Its translation is CASSPGQGSSEAFF.

CDR3 bases: TGTGCCAGCAGTCAGGACAGGGCCAATTCACCCCTCCACTTT. Translation gives CASSQDRANSPLHF. The chain links TRBV27 to TRBJ1-6, with TRBD1 matching over 8 bases. V lost 5 bases to trimming and J lost 7 bases; unmatched junction nucleotides: 4. CDR1 and CDR2 from the germline V gene are MNHEY and SMNVEV (reference sequence). CDR3 size: 14 residues.

This chain joins TRBV29-1 and TRBJ1-5; D is undetermined. Trimming took off 4 bases at V and 6 bases at J, with 10 bases between the two ends. Germline values: CDR1 SQVTM, CDR2 ANQGSEA. The CDR3 sequence is 12 residues long. The CDR3 sequence is CSVATPPQPQHF. The CDR3 coding sequence is TGCAGCGTTGCTACTCCCCCTCAGCCCCAGCATTTT.

This chain joins TRBV6-5 and TRBJ2-5, with 9 bases identical to TRBD1. Germline CDR1 is MNHEY and CDR2 is SVGAGI. The V and J ends lost 5 bases and 5 bases, in that order; junction bases with no gene match: 3. CDR3 length: 13 residues. The CDR3 protein is CASSGQGSETQYF. In nucleotides, the CDR3 is TGTGCCAGCAGTGGACAGGGGTCCGAGACCCAGTACTTC.

The chain uses TRBV7-9 and TRBJ1-2; D call uncertain. The germline V and J ends were trimmed by 5 bases and 2 bases, with 18 bases remaining between them. The CDR3 contains 16 residues. Germline V gene data show CDR1 as SEHNR and CDR2 as FQNEAQ (reference sequence). The chain's CDR3 is CASSTIFRFTNYGYTF. The CDR3, as DNA: TGTGCCAGCAGCACGATCTTCAGGTTCACAAACTATGGCTACACCTTC.